The T cell receptor (beta chain) described here comes from a study of PD-1 blockade in classical Hodgkin lymphoma. Overall study: Intravenous infusions of nivolumab 3 mg/kg reached patients every 2 weeks.

Study results and limitations: For complete responders, baseline diversity was comparable to that of newly diagnosed patients.

The ends were cut back, 3 bases at V and 2 bases at J, with 10 bases in the middle. The germline V gene encodes CDR1 SGHRS and CDR2 YFSETQ. The CDR3 length is 14 residues. Time point meaning: cycle 4 day 1 (C4D1), after 5 to 7 weeks of nivolumab. Brentuximab vedotin exposure varied among the patients, all of whom had relapsed after autologous stem cell transplantation. Details on this clone: Its antigen is currently unknown.

Clones were sequenced by immunoSEQ multiplex PCR, and TCRdb holds only the in-frame ones, with some missing. The sample has 28,000 or so clones, around 72% seen once. The sample in question was peripheral blood mononuclear cells (PBMCs), obtained before the fourth cycle of nivolumab. The sequence derives from a human donor with classical Hodgkin lymphoma. The rearrangement links TRBV5-1 to TRBJ2-3, with D possibly TRBD2 on 6 matching bases. CDR3 sequence: CASSSGTSTDTQYF. CDR3 nucleotide sequence: TGCGCCAGCAGCTCGGGGACTTCCACAGATACGCAGTATTTT.